This T cell receptor beta chain was retrieved from a study of spatial heterogeneity in lung cancer. Study at large: More beta-chain than alpha-chain sequences were consistently detected. Findings and limits, study-wide: At resection, ubiquitous expanded tumor TCRs appeared in blood more than at follow-up.

Each molecule of TCR cDNA was tagged with one unique molecular identifier. TCRdb independently ran MiXCR on the 5' RACE reads; one entry per CDR3 protein. The data show tens of thousands of distinct CDR3 sequences, roughly 12% seen once. Time point here: sample taken at primary tumor resection. The authors sequenced whole RNA from tumor, nontumor lung or frozen PBMC without sorting. There were some 76 donors, all of them untreated patients with early-stage non-small cell lung cancer. A note on this clonotype: Its target is not known.

In germline, CDR1 is ENHRY, CDR2 SYGVKD. V was shortened by 0 bases and J by 3 bases, with 10 bases between the two germline ends. This CDR3 is built from 15 residues. The sequences come from PBMCs, collected at surgery. This receptor was obtained from a male donor with early-stage non-small cell lung cancer. The genes are TRBV10-3 and TRBJ2-3, with D hard to call. CDR3 nucleotide sequence: TGTGCCATCAGTGAGTCCCCCGAACGGACAGATACGCAGTATTTT. Translating it yields CAISESPERTDTQYF.